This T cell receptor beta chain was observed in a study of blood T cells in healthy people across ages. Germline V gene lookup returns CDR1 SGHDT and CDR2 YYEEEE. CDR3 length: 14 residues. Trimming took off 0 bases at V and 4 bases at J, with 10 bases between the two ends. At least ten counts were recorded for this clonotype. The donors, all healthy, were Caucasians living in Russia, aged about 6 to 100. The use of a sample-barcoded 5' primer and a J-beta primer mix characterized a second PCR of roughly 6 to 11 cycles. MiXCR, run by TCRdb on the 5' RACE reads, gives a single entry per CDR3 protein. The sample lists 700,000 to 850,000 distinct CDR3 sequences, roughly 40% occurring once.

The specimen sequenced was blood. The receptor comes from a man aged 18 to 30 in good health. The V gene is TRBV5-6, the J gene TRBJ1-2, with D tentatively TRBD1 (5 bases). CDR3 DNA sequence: TGTGCCAGCAGCTTGGCATCGGGGGGCTATGGCTACACCTTC. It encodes CASSLASGGYGYTF.